Detailed here is one T cell receptor beta chain. Its target is not known. The data are from a study of shared clonotypes between healthy human individuals. Study summary: There were three CD4 naive, three CD4 memory, two CD8 naive and one CD8 memory plates per donor.

Germline values: CDR1 MNHNS, CDR2 SASEGT. The ends lost 11 bases at V and 9 bases at J; junction bases unmatched: 11. This CDR3 is built from 13 residues. Once extracted for a subset, genomic DNA was divided evenly among several immunoSEQ plates. Assay used: immunoSEQ multiplex PCR; TCRdb lists only in-frame clones, some missing. The table shows 740,000 or so clones, with approximately 73% occurring only once. Study-wide results and caveats: On the whole, naive subsets had larger estimated richness than memory subsets had.

Nashville, Tennessee was home to all donors, who were Caucasian adults. J is TRBJ2-1 and V is TRBV6-1; 9 nucleotides line up with TRBD1. The sequencing input was memory CD4+ T cells sorted from blood. Subset denoted: CD45RA-negative fraction. This TCR came from a woman in her 30s in good health. The DNA of the CDR3 is TGTGCCGTCCGGGACAGGGAGTTTGGTGAGCAGTTCTTC. The encoded protein is CAVRDREFGEQFF.